This T cell receptor (beta chain) was found in a study of identical twins. Regarding the study as a whole: Invariant MAIT and iNKT cells are populations that could partly confound zero-insertion analyses. Beta out-of-frame sequences displayed a weaker excess of sharing between twins. Within twin pairs, the out-of-frame alpha sequences they shared showed excess low generation probability. Cord blood's abundant beta clonotypes had fewer insertions, unlike memory repertoires.

This clonotype was detected only once. Its specificity is not known. TCRdb passed the 5' RACE reads through MiXCR, listing each CDR3 protein once. This table holds 1.5 million to 2 million distinct CDR3 sequences, more than 30% found once. The CDR3 is 14 amino acids. In germline, CDR1 is DFQATT, CDR2 SNEGSKA (reference sequence). With 6 bases removed from V and 3 bases from J, the gap between germline ends came to 15 bases. This TCR was sampled from a newborn girl in good health. Sequencing used cord blood. The gene calls are TRBV20-1 and TRBJ1-5; possible D gene TRBD1, 6 bases. The DNA for the CDR3 is TGCAGTGCCCCCCTACAGGGTTCCAATCAGCCCCAGCATTTT. It specifies CSAPLQGSNQPQHF.